Included here is one T cell receptor (beta chain) sequence, with context. The data were obtained in a study of control samples from healthy donors and cancer patients. The method was immunoSEQ multiplex PCR; TCRdb's version includes in-frame clones alone and lacks a portion of them. The repertoire holds roughly 130,000 clones, with about nine tenths as singletons. The germline V gene encodes CDR1 LNHDA and CDR2 SQIVND (reference sequence). The V gene lost 8 bases and the J gene lost 2 bases, with 12 bases spanning the gap. There are 13 residues in the CDR3. The genes are TRBV19 and TRBJ2-5, with unresolved D. Sequencing was done on a sample of blood. This TCR came from a man aged 18 to 29 in good health. The CDR3 DNA reads TGTGCCAGTGGAAGAGAAGAACAAGAGACCCAGTACTTC. It is translated as CASGREEQETQYF.